What follows are 4 T cell receptor beta chains derived from one specimen sequenced in a study of identical twins. TCRdb reprocessed the 5' RACE reads with MiXCR, giving one entry per CDR3 protein. The sample holds 1.5 million or so distinct CDR3 sequences, under 35% seen once. Sequencing used cord blood. These receptor sequences come from a newborn girl in good health.

The genes are TRBV28 and TRBJ1-5; D not certain. Germline V gives CDR1 MDHEN, CDR2 SYDVKM. This CDR3 region has 17 residues. V shed 1 base and J shed 0 bases, with 13 bases lying between them. The CDR3 region is CASSLSQLAYSNQPQHF. In DNA form, the CDR3 reads TGTGCCAGCAGTTTATCGCAGTTGGCTTATAGCAATCAGCCCCAGCATTTT.

This clonotype was detected ten times or more. The chain joins TRBV11-2 to TRBJ2-5; possible D gene TRBD1, 6 bases. This CDR3 region has 16 residues. Germline CDR1 reads SGHAT; CDR2 reads FQNNGV. V shed 3 bases and J shed 5 bases, with 19 bases lying between them. The CDR3, as DNA: TGTGCCAGCAGCTTTCCTAGGTTAGGCGACAGGGAGACCCAGTACTTC. It codes for CASSFPRLGDRETQYF. The whole variable domain, remainder taken from reference TRBV11-2 and TRBJ2-5, is EAGVAQSPRYKIIEKRQSVAFWCNPISGHATLYWYQQILGQGPKLLIQFQNNGVVDDSQLPKDRFSAERLKGVDSTLKIQPAKLEDSAVYLCASSFPRLGDRETQYFGPGTRLLVL.

The gene calls are TRBV6-1 and TRBJ1-2, with 9 bases fitting TRBD1. The V gene end was trimmed by 1 base and the J gene end by 5 bases; junction bases not matched to a gene: 5. Germline V gene lookup returns CDR1 MNHNS and CDR2 SASEGT. CDR3 length equals 15 residues. This CDR3 is CASSEVVTGGYGYTF. The DNA of the CDR3 is TGTGCCAGCAGTGAAGTTGTGACAGGGGGTTATGGCTACACCTTC.

This chain links TRBV3-1 with TRBJ2-3; D not certain. V was shortened by 4 bases and J by 0 bases, with 11 bases between the two germline ends. Germline V gene lookup returns CDR1 LGHDT and CDR2 YNNKEL (reference sequence). The CDR3 spans 15 residues. The CDR3 is CASSPAGISTDTQYF. The CDR3 coding sequence is TGTGCCAGCAGCCCCGCAGGTATCAGCACAGATACGCAGTATTTT.